This is a list of T cell receptor beta chains from one sample in a study of blood T cell repertoires in COVID-19. Data came from immunoSEQ multiplex PCR; TCRdb stores just in-frame clones and leaves some out. The table shows about 59,000 clones, with roughly 90% occurring only once. The sequenced sample was peripheral blood. The receptors come from a man at least 80 years old in a cohort sampled during active COVID-19. The CDR3 runs from the conserved cysteine through the conserved F or W. The order of the fields is D gene, clone size, CDR3 length, J gene, V gene, CDR3 protein, CDR3 DNA. D genes are given only for firm matches. Clone size is not always given. Where it is, it says once, few, many or a class for expanded clones.

>.|.|16|TRBJ1-1|TRBV4-3
CASSQAGQTMNTEAFF
TGCGCCAGCAGCCAAGCAGGACAGACTATGAACACTGAAGCTTTCTTT
>.|few|12|TRBJ2-5|TRBV20-1
CSASLGPETQYF
TGCAGTGCTAGTTTGGGGCCCGAGACCCAGTACTTC
>TRBD2|.|18|TRBJ2-1|TRBV3-1/TRBV3-2
CASSRATSGSGSYNEQFF
TGTGCCAGCAGCCGAGCCACTAGCGGGAGTGGATCCTACAATGAGCAGTTCTTC
>TRBD1|.|13|TRBJ1-5|TRBV6-5
CASRINRGQPQHF
TGTGCCAGCAGAATCAACAGGGGTCAGCCCCAGCATTTT
>TRBD1|.|15|TRBJ1-1|TRBV6-6
CASSLGGQGNTEAFF
TGTGCCAGCAGCCTAGGGGGACAGGGGAACACTGAAGCTTTCTTT
>.|few|12|TRBJ2-5|TRBV12-3/TRBV12-4
CASSLVQGTQYF
TGTGCCAGCAGTTTAGTCCAGGGCACTCAGTACTTC
>TRBD1|.|14|TRBJ1-1|TRBV5-1
CASSHLNGQGQAFF
TGCGCCAGCAGCCATTTGAACGGACAGGGACAAGCTTTCTTT
>.|once|14|TRBJ2-7|TRBV6-5
CASGLGGTSYEQYF
TGTGCCAGTGGCCTCGGCGGCACCTCCTACGAGCAGTACTTC
>.|.|14|TRBJ1-3|TRBV19
CASSPPGVGNTIYF
TGTGCCAGTAGTCCCCCAGGGGTTGGAAACACCATATATTTT
>.|once|12|TRBJ2-7|TRBV29-1
CSVGHLGPEQYF
TGCAGCGTGGGACACTTGGGCCCCGAGCAGTACTTC
>TRBD1|.|13|TRBJ2-7|TRBV12-3/TRBV12-4
CASSGQVLREQYF
TGTGCCAGCAGCGGACAGGTGCTGAGAGAGCAGTACTTC
>TRBD1|.|17|TRBJ2-3|TRBV23-1
CASSQRCGRGLSDTQYF
TGCGCCAGCAGTCAACGGTGCGGCAGGGGGCTGTCAGATACGCAGTATTTT
>TRBD2|few|15|TRBJ2-2|TRBV7-2
CASSDRGANTGELFF
TGTGCCAGCAGCGACCGGGGGGCGAACACCGGGGAGCTGTTTTTT
>TRBD2|.|17|TRBJ2-3|TRBV5-1
CASSSATSGSATDTQYF
TGCGCCAGCAGCTCCGCGACTAGCGGGAGCGCAACAGATACGCAGTATTTT
>TRBD1|few|15|TRBJ1-6|TRBV6-1
CASSETGQGSSPLHF
TGTGCCAGCAGTGAAACGGGACAGGGTTCGTCACCCCTCCACTTT
>TRBD1|.|14|TRBJ1-1|TRBV6-5
CASSLDRGRTEAFF
TGTGCCAGCAGTTTGGACAGGGGGCGCACTGAAGCTTTCTTT
>TRBD1|.|15|TRBJ1-3|TRBV4-1
CASSQGDRSGNTIYF
TGCGCCAGCAGCCAAGGGGACAGGTCAGGAAACACCATATATTTT
>.|.|12|TRBJ1-2|TRBV2
CASTVENYGYTF
TGTGCCAGCACGGTAGAGAACTATGGCTACACCTTC
>TRBD1|.|14|TRBJ2-3|TRBV10-3
CAISQQGGTDTQYF
TGTGCCATCAGTCAACAGGGGGGCACAGATACGCAGTATTTT
>TRBD1|.|15|TRBJ1-6|TRBV7-9
CASSSDRAYNSPLHF
TGTGCCAGCAGCTCGGACAGGGCGTATAATTCACCCCTCCACTTT
>.|.|15|TRBJ2-3|TRBV6-1
CASSETPWAADTQYF
TGTGCCAGCAGTGAAACCCCCTGGGCCGCGGATACGCAGTATTTT
>.|.|12|TRBJ1-5|TRBV5-4
CASSPGSGPQHF
TGTGCCAGCAGCCCGGGGTCGGGGCCCCAGCATTTT
>.|.|16|TRBJ2-5|TRBV6-2/TRBV6-3
CASSYSKQGIDETQYF
TGTGCCAGCAGTTACTCTAAGCAGGGTATCGACGAGACCCAGTACTTC
>.|.|15|TRBJ2-2|TRBV7-3
CASSLVQGHTGELFF
TGTGCCAGCAGCCTAGTACAGGGCCACACCGGGGAGCTGTTTTTT
>TRBD1|.|19|TRBJ2-2|TRBV27
CASQFGGSGTGGFTGELFF
TGTGCCAGCCAATTTGGGGGGAGTGGGACAGGTGGATTCACCGGGGAGCTGTTTTTT
>TRBD2|.|17|TRBJ2-2|TRBV18
CASSRGLAGAVTGELFF
TGTGCCAGCTCACGAGGACTAGCGGGAGCTGTCACCGGGGAGCTGTTTTTT
>TRBD1|.|15|TRBJ1-2|TRBV5-1
CASSLEAGGWSGYTF
TGCGCCAGCAGCTTGGAAGCAGGGGGCTGGTCTGGCTACACCTTC
>.|.|15|TRBJ2-1|TRBV5-5
CASSFQGGRENEQFF
TGTGCCAGCAGCTTTCAGGGAGGACGCGAGAATGAGCAGTTCTTC
>.|medium-sized|12|TRBJ1-2|TRBV2
CASSELVSGYTF
TGTGCCAGCAGTGAATTAGTGTCTGGCTACACCTTC
>TRBD1|.|16|TRBJ2-7|TRBV6-2/TRBV6-3
CASSYSPGQGTYEQYF
TGTGCCAGCAGTTACTCTCCGGGACAGGGGACCTACGAGCAGTACTTC
>.|.|12|TRBJ2-3|TRBV7-2
CASSPYTDTQYF
TGTGCCAGCAGTCCCTATACAGATACGCAGTATTTT
>TRBD1|.|14|TRBJ2-7|TRBV3-1/TRBV3-2
CASGWTARGYEQYF
TGTGCCAGCGGGTGGACAGCCAGGGGGTACGAGCAGTACTTC
>TRBD1|.|14|TRBJ1-2|TRBV28
CASSFGTGGHGYTF
TGTGCCAGCAGTTTCGGGACAGGGGGACATGGCTACACCTTC
>.|.|12|TRBJ2-1|TRBV18
CASSLQGNEQFF
TGTGCCAGCTCGCTACAGGGCAATGAGCAGTTCTTC
>.|few|13|TRBJ2-7|TRBV27
CASSRRVAYEQYF
TGTGCCAGCAGTCGCAGGGTAGCCTACGAGCAGTACTTC
>.|.|16|TRBJ2-6|TRBV19
CASTFNPSSGANVLTF
TGTGCCAGTACCTTTAACCCGAGCTCTGGGGCCAACGTCCTGACTTTC
>TRBD2|.|15|TRBJ2-2|TRBV2
CASSGSSGGGGELFF
TGTGCCAGCAGTGGCTCTAGCGGGGGAGGCGGGGAGCTGTTTTTT
>.|.|11|TRBJ2-1|TRBV10-3
CAISPNNEQFF
TGTGCCATCAGCCCCAACAATGAGCAGTTCTTC
>.|.|15|TRBJ2-3|TRBV27
CASSFSGPPGDTQYF
TGTGCCAGCAGTTTCTCGGGCCCGCCGGGGGATACGCAGTATTTT
>TRBD1|.|15|TRBJ1-4|TRBV5-1
CASSFGQGANEKLFF
TGCGCCAGCAGCTTTGGACAGGGGGCTAATGAAAAACTGTTTTTT
>TRBD1|.|14|TRBJ2-7|TRBV2
CASSEQGARYEQYF
TGTGCCAGCAGTGAACAGGGGGCGCGTTACGAGCAGTACTTC
>TRBD2|.|14|TRBJ2-7|TRBV6-2/TRBV6-3
CASSLRRGAYEQYF
TGTGCCAGCAGTTTGAGGCGGGGGGCCTACGAGCAGTACTTC
>TRBD1|.|14|TRBJ1-2|TRBV30
CAWTETGLNYGYTF
TGTGCCTGGACCGAGACAGGGCTTAACTATGGCTACACCTTC
>TRBD2|.|15|TRBJ2-1|TRBV11-2
CASSFGGVLYNEQFF
TGTGCCAGCAGCTTTGGGGGGGTATTGTACAATGAGCAGTTCTTC
>.|.|15|TRBJ2-2|TRBV6-5
CASSPPGMRTGELFF
TGTGCCAGCAGTCCGCCCGGGATGCGCACCGGGGAGCTGTTTTTT
>TRBD1|.|13|TRBJ1-2|TRBV12-3/TRBV12-4
CASSWGQNYGYTF
TGTGCCAGCAGTTGGGGACAGAACTATGGCTACACCTTC
>TRBD1|.|11|TRBJ1-2|TRBV10-3
CAISGQDGYTF
TGTGCCATCAGCGGACAGGATGGCTACACCTTC
>.|.|12|TRBJ2-5|TRBV2
CASAGDGETQYF
TGTGCCAGCGCCGGGGATGGGGAGACCCAGTACTTC
>.|.|15|TRBJ2-2|TRBV9
CASSVDTPNTGELFF
TGTGCCAGCAGCGTAGATACTCCGAACACCGGGGAGCTGTTTTTT
>TRBD1|.|18|TRBJ2-6|TRBV7-2
CASSPRQGDPSGANVLTF
TGTGCCAGCAGCCCGCGACAGGGTGATCCCTCTGGGGCCAACGTCCTGACTTTC
>.|.|13|TRBJ2-5|TRBV19
CASSRPGWETQYF
TGTGCCAGTAGTCGCCCGGGGTGGGAGACCCAGTACTTC